The source of this T cell receptor (beta chain) is a study of cytomegalovirus exposure and HLA in healthy donors. Primers: 60 Vbeta forward and 13 Jbeta reverse. The table came from immunoSEQ multiplex PCR; TCRdb's copy has only in-frame clones and leaves some out. Among 140,000 to 150,000 clones, over 60% were seen once, and the ten largest hold 1.5% to 2%. Germline values: CDR1 DFQATT, CDR2 SNEGSKA (reference sequence). This CDR3 spans 11 amino acids. Findings of the study overall: A later analysis found common viral pathogens apparently linked to several of the most significant clusters.

Turning to this clone: Its antigen is currently unknown. The germline gene is not matched at one end of the junction; a read error may be the cause.

Sequencing input: PBMCs. The TCR originated in a woman aged 18-29 years in good health and CMV-seronegative. The chain links TRBV20-1 to TRBJ2-1; unclear D gene. The CDR3 DNA sequence: TGCAGTGCAAGAGCATTTTATGAGCAGTTCTTC. It is translated as CSARAFYEQFF.